Listed below are T cell receptor beta chains from one sample, sequenced in a study of blood T cell repertoires in COVID-19. This table comes from immunoSEQ multiplex PCR, and its TCRdb copy is limited to in-frame clones, with some not included. This table holds a few hundred thousand clones, about 88% found once. Material: PBMCs or T cells enriched from blood (not recorded which). The receptor set was obtained from a woman aged 55-70 years who had recovered from COVID-19. Both conserved end residues are part of each CDR3. The D gene is left open where the match is weak. Clone size, where shown, is once, few, many, or a class for clones that have expanded.

J | V | D | size | DNA | CDR3
TRBJ1-1 | TRBV18 | TRBD1 | NA | TGTGCCAGCTCACCGGGACAGGGGGTAACTGAAGCTTTCTTT | CASSPGQGVTEAFF
TRBJ1-1 | TRBV4-1 | TRBD1 | NA | TGCGCCAGCAGCCAAGATTGGACAGGGTACACTGAAGCTTTCTTT | CASSQDWTGYTEAFF
TRBJ2-3 | TRBV2 | NA | NA | TGTGCCAGCAGTCGAGAGGAACTAGATACGCAGTATTTT | CASSREELDTQYF
TRBJ1-6 | TRBV16 | TRBD1 | once | TGTGCCAGCAGCCCCAACCCTGGACAGGCGGAAAGCTCCTATAATTCACCCCTCCACTTT | CASSPNPGQAESSYNSPLHF
TRBJ1-3 | TRBV10-3 | NA | few | TGTGCCATCACCGACAAGTTACACTCTGGAAACACCATATATTTT | CAITDKLHSGNTIYF
TRBJ1-2 | TRBV2 | NA | few | TGTGCCAGCAGTGAAGCGTTCCAGGGGAATCTTGGCTACACCTTC | CASSEAFQGNLGYTF
TRBJ1-1 | TRBV7-8 | NA | NA | TGTGCCAGCAGCCAGGGGCCGAACACTGAAGCTTTCTTT | CASSQGPNTEAFF
TRBJ1-6 | TRBV12-5 | TRBD1 | once | TGTGCTAGTGGTTTTCAATCCGGGACAGGGGTCGTGGATTCACCCCTCCACTTT | CASGFQSGTGVVDSPLHF
TRBJ2-3 | TRBV9 | TRBD2 | NA | TGTGCCAGCAGCCCGAGACTAGCGGGGGTCGGAGATACGCAGTATTTT | CASSPRLAGVGDTQYF
TRBJ1-4 | TRBV30 | NA | once | TGTGCCTGGAGTGTACAGGGATTGGTCGGCGAAAAACTGTTTTTT | CAWSVQGLVGEKLFF
TRBJ2-1 | TRBV10-2 | NA | NA | TGCGCCAGCAGTGAGTCTGGCGGGGCCGCCTACAATGAGCAGTTCTTC | CASSESGGAAYNEQFF
TRBJ1-1 | TRBV11-3 | TRBD1 | NA | TGTGCCAGCAGCCACAGGGGAATGGGGACGAACACTGAAGCTTTCTTT | CASSHRGMGTNTEAFF
TRBJ1-3 | TRBV19 | NA | once | TGTGCCAGTCTAGGAGGACGGACCTCTGGAAACACCATATATTTT | CASLGGRTSGNTIYF
TRBJ1-4 | TRBV10-3 | NA | few | TGTGCCACCAAGGACACATCAGGGAATGAAAAACTGTTTTTT | CATKDTSGNEKLFF
TRBJ1-2 | TRBV27 | NA | NA | TGTGCCAGCAGTTTCTGGCGGAACTATGGCTACACCTTC | CASSFWRNYGYTF
TRBJ2-2 | TRBV4-1 | NA | few | TGCGCCAGCAGCCAAGATATGGGAGCGAACACCGGGGAGCTGTTTTTT | CASSQDMGANTGELFF
TRBJ2-3 | TRBV19 | NA | once | TGTGCCAGCCGCGGGGGACGGGGGGCTGGTACAGATACGCAGTATTTT | CASRGGRGAGTDTQYF
TRBJ2-3 | TRBV7-2 | NA | NA | TGTGCCAGCAGCTCGCAGGGTGCAGATACGCAGTATTTT | CASSSQGADTQYF
TRBJ2-6 | TRBV19 | TRBD1 | NA | TGTGCCAGTAGTACCCTGGGACAGGTCATCTCTGGGGCCAACGTCCTGACTTTC | CASSTLGQVISGANVLTF
TRBJ2-3 | TRBV5-8 | NA | NA | TGTGCCAGCAGCTTGGACCCCTTAGCCCCCCGCACAGATACGCAGTATTTT | CASSLDPLAPRTDTQYF
TRBJ1-4 | TRBV18 | TRBD1 | NA | TGTGCCAGCTCACAAACGGGACAGGGGTACGCTAATGAAAAACTGTTTTTT | CASSQTGQGYANEKLFF
TRBJ1-2 | TRBV20-1 | NA | once | TGCAGTGCTAGAGAGGCCTATGGCTACACCTTC | CSAREAYGYTF
TRBJ1-2 | TRBV3-1/TRBV3-2 | NA | NA | TGTGCCAGCAGCCAAGGGGGAGGCACTACCTATGGCTACACCTTC | CASSQGGGTTYGYTF
TRBJ1-1 | TRBV12-3/TRBV12-4 | NA | once | TGTGCCAGCAGCCTACAGACAAACACTGAAGCTTTCTTT | CASSLQTNTEAFF
TRBJ2-2 | TRBV3-1/TRBV3-2 | TRBD1 | NA | TGTGCCAGCAGCCAATGGCGGACAGGGGGTTCGGCCGGGGAGCTGTTTTTT | CASSQWRTGGSAGELFF
TRBJ1-2 | TRBV6-1 | NA | NA | TGTGCCAGCAGTGAAGGAATTGAAGGAGTATATGGCTACACCTTC | CASSEGIEGVYGYTF
TRBJ1-1 | TRBV13 | TRBD1 | NA | TGTGCCAGCAGGCCCACAGGGGGCTGGAGCACTGAAGCTTTCTTT | CASRPTGGWSTEAFF
TRBJ2-1 | TRBV5-1 | TRBD1 | NA | TGCGCCAGCAGCTCGACAGGGGGCTCCTACAATGAGCAGTTCTTC | CASSSTGGSYNEQFF
TRBJ1-5 | TRBV5-1 | TRBD1 | once | TGCGCCAGCAGCTCGACAGGGGGTCAGCCCCAGCATTTT | CASSSTGGQPQHF
TRBJ2-2 | TRBV5-4 | TRBD1 | NA | TGTGCCAGCAGCTCCGCCGGGACAGGGGGAACCGGGGAGCTGTTTTTT | CASSSAGTGGTGELFF
TRBJ1-6 | TRBV16 | TRBD1 | NA | TGTGCCAGCAGCCAAAATGGACAGGGAGATTCACCCCTCCACTTT | CASSQNGQGDSPLHF
TRBJ1-2 | TRBV13 | NA | once | TGTGCCAGCAGCTTTTTGTCGGGCCGAGACGGGGATCAGGACTATGGCTACACCTTC | CASSFLSGRDGDQDYGYTF
TRBJ1-4 | TRBV9 | TRBD1 | NA | TGTGCCAGCACCTCAGGGGGGAATGAAAAACTGTTTTTT | CASTSGGNEKLFF
TRBJ2-2 | TRBV3-1/TRBV3-2 | NA | NA | TGTGCCAGCAGCCCGGTCCGGGACTCCGGGATTACAGGCACCGGGGAGCTGTTTTTT | CASSPVRDSGITGTGELFF
TRBJ1-4 | TRBV9 | NA | NA | TGTGCCAGCAGCATGGACCCCGGGGGTTTCGAAAAACTGTTTTTT | CASSMDPGGFEKLFF
TRBJ1-2 | TRBV3-1/TRBV3-2 | NA | NA | TGTGCCAGCAGCAAAAGTGGCGGAGCTAACTATGGCTACACCTTC | CASSKSGGANYGYTF
TRBJ2-1 | TRBV7-2 | TRBD1 | NA | TGTGCCAGCAGCCCCCCGGGCGGGACAGGAATATACAATGAGCAGTTCTTC | CASSPPGGTGIYNEQFF
TRBJ1-1 | TRBV7-8 | NA | NA | TGTGCCAGCAGCCCGGGGGTGGCAGGTTGGACTGAAGCTTTCTTT | CASSPGVAGWTEAFF
TRBJ1-2 | TRBV6-6 | TRBD1 | NA | TGTGCCAGCAGTTCCGTAGACAGGGGGAATGGCTACACCTTC | CASSSVDRGNGYTF
TRBJ1-1 | TRBV15 | TRBD1 | few | TGTGCCACCACGTACGGACAGGGAATGCAAGCTTTCTTT | CATTYGQGMQAFF
TRBJ1-3 | TRBV19 | NA | few | TGTGCCAGTAGACCCCGCGAAGCCTATCCTTCCTCTGGAAACACCATATATTTT | CASRPREAYPSSGNTIYF
TRBJ1-1 | TRBV5-1 | NA | NA | TGCGCCAGCAGCTTGAGTCCGGGGATGAACACTGAAGCTTTCTTT | CASSLSPGMNTEAFF
TRBJ1-4 | TRBV2 | TRBD1 | NA | TGTGCCAGCAGAGAGACAGGGAAACTGTTTTTT | CASRETGKLFF
TRBJ2-3 | TRBV5-6 | TRBD2 | NA | TGTGCCAGCAGCCGGGGGACTACGGATACGCAGTATTTT | CASSRGTTDTQYF
TRBJ2-1 | TRBV5-1 | TRBD2 | NA | TGCGCCAGCAGCTTGGGGTCTAGCGGGGGGCCCTTGAGGTACAATGAGCAGTTCTTC | CASSLGSSGGPLRYNEQFF
TRBJ2-7 | TRBV3-1/TRBV3-2 | NA | once | TGTGCCAGCAGCCAAGATCTTGGAGACGGGTCCTACGAGCAGTACTTC | CASSQDLGDGSYEQYF
TRBJ1-2 | TRBV12-3/TRBV12-4 | TRBD1 | NA | TGTGCCAGCAGTTTGGGGACAGTTGGCTACACCTTC | CASSLGTVGYTF
TRBJ1-5 | TRBV6-6 | NA | NA | TGTGCCAGCAGTTACGGCAGGGATCAGCCCCAGCATTTT | CASSYGRDQPQHF